The 15 T cell receptor beta chains listed next were all sequenced from one sample in a study of T cell repertoires in cytomegalovirus infection. TCRdb used MiXCR to reprocess the reads, holding one entry per CDR3 protein. The repertoire consists of a few hundred thousand distinct CDR3 sequences, with roughly 34% occurring once and the leading ten covering roughly 17%. No antigens are known for them. This specimen was cultured PBMCs, taken from culture after CMV antigen stimulation. The source is a human donor in good health (CMV status not recorded). Some clones in this sample may be carry-over from other donors' samples.

This clonotype was recorded many times. The V gene is TRBV6-1, the J gene TRBJ2-7; the D is unclear. This CDR3 is built from 11 residues. Looked up from germline, CDR1 is MNHNS and CDR2 is SASEGT. Trimming took off 6 bases at V and 2 bases at J, with 5 bases between the two ends. The CDR3 sequence: CASRNTYEQYV. The CDR3 DNA follows: TGTGCCAGCAGGAATACCTACGAGCAGTACGTC.

The rearrangement uses TRBV7-2 and TRBJ1-2, with D possibly being TRBD1 (6 bases). The V gene's germline CDR1 is SGHTA and CDR2 FQGNSA. The germline V and J ends were trimmed by 4 bases and 6 bases, with 15 bases remaining between them. This CDR3 spans 14 amino acids. Here the CDR3 DNA reads TGTGCCAGCAGCTCTACGCAGGGGAGGGATGGCTACACCTTC. The encoded protein is CASSSTQGRDGYTF.

The chain uses TRBV14 and TRBJ1-2; 8 nucleotides align to TRBD1. Germline trimming cut 3 bases from V and 2 bases from J; bases unmatched to any gene: 5. This CDR3 region has 15 residues. Germline CDR1 reads SGHDN; CDR2 reads FVKESK. The CDR3 is CASSQGTGRNYGYTF. The CDR3 bases are TGTGCCAGCAGCCAGGGGACAGGAAGGAACTATGGCTACACCTTC.

The chain has TRBV6-1 and TRBJ2-7; D call uncertain. The CDR3 runs 12 residues. Per germline, CDR1 MNHNS and CDR2 SASEGT. The V end lost 0 bases, the J end lost 3 bases, and 3 bases lay between the germline ends. The CDR3: CASSEAGYEQYF. CDR3 DNA: TGTGCCAGCAGTGAAGCGGGCTACGAGCAGTACTTC.

This clonotype showed up just a few times. The chain has TRBV15 and TRBJ1-2, with D possibly TRBD1 on 5 matching bases. The CDR3 spans 14 residues. CDR1 and CDR2 (germline): LNHNV, YYDKDF (reference sequence). Trimming removed 0 bases at V and 6 bases at J, with 11 bases between. Here the CDR3 DNA reads TGTGCCACCAGCAGAGATCGAGGGGCTGATGGCTACACCTTC. This encodes CATSRDRGADGYTF.

In this sample, this clonotype turned up once. The chain's CDR3 is CASSLFPLAGGPQFF. Here the CDR3 DNA reads TGTGCCAGCAGTTTATTCCCTCTAGCGGGAGGGCCTCAGTTCTTC. The V call is TRBV27, the J call TRBJ2-1; TRBD2 matches 12 bases. Germline CDR1 MNHEY, CDR2 SMNVEV (reference sequence). Losses at the gene ends were 1 base for V and 13 bases for J; bases not matched to a gene: 8. This CDR3 spans 15 amino acids.

This rearrangement joins TRBV19 to TRBJ1-1; 8 bases agree with TRBD1. This CDR3 comprises 13 residues. From germline, CDR1 is LNHDA and CDR2 SQIVND (reference sequence). V shed 3 bases and J 5 bases; nucleotides not matched to a gene: 2. CDR3 coding DNA: TGTGCCAGTAGTATGACAGGGGCTACTGAAGCTTTCTTT. Its translation is CASSMTGATEAFF.

CDR3 loop: CASSLAAFTGELFF. The CDR3 nucleotides are TGTGCCAGCAGCTTAGCAGCCTTCACCGGGGAGCTGTTTTTT. The chain recombines TRBV7-8 with TRBJ2-2; D remains ambiguous. The germline V gene encodes CDR1 SGHVS and CDR2 FQNEAQ. CDR3 size: 14 residues. The V end was cut by 0 bases, the J end by 4 bases, with 6 bases between. Based on the CDR3 plus reference TRBV7-8 and TRBJ2-2, the full variable domain is GAGVSQSPRYKVAKRGQDVALRCDPISGHVSLFWYQQALGQGPEFLTYFQNEAQLDKSGLPSDRFFAERPEGSVSTLKIQRTQQEDSAVYLCASSLAAFTGELFFGEGSRLTVL.

The V and J genes are TRBV6-6 and TRBJ2-5; 12 nucleotides agree with TRBD2. Looked up from germline, CDR1 is MNHNY and CDR2 is SVGAGI (reference sequence). The length of the CDR3 is 17 residues. Germline trimming cut 0 bases from V and 3 bases from J; bases unmatched to any gene: 5. DNA for the CDR3: TGTGCCAGCAGTTACTCGAGGAGACTAGCGGGAGAAGAGACCCAGTACTTC. This translates into CASSYSRRLAGEETQYF.

This clonotype was seen a few times. The rearrangement links TRBV7-2 to TRBJ1-2; a possible D gene is TRBD1 (6 bases). The CDR3 runs 15 residues. Germline CDR1 is SGHTA and CDR2 is FQGNSA. The V gene lost 1 base and the J gene lost 4 bases, with 13 bases spanning the gap. The CDR3 reads CASSLERGLGYGYTF. In DNA form, the CDR3 reads TGTGCCAGCAGCTTAGAGAGGGGGTTGGGCTATGGCTACACCTTC.

This clonotype occurred many times. The rearrangement links TRBV12-3 or TRBV12-4 to TRBJ1-1, with TRBD1 matching over 9 bases. This CDR3 comprises 16 residues. V was pared by 4 bases and J by 5 bases, with 11 bases of the junction left unmatched. The chain's CDR3 is CASSWGTGQVLTEAFF. For the CDR3, the DNA is TGTGCCAGCAGTTGGGGGACAGGGCAGGTCCTGACTGAAGCTTTCTTT.

This sequence joins TRBV20-1 and TRBJ2-3, with D unclear. Germline V gene lookup returns CDR1 DFQATT and CDR2 SNEGSKA (reference sequence). The CDR3 sequence is 15 residues long. V lost 3 bases to trimming and J lost 0 bases, with 13 bases between them. The CDR3 DNA reads TGCAGTGCTAGCCCAACGGGTCGGAGCACAGATACGCAGTATTTT. Its translation is CSASPTGRSTDTQYF.

This clonotype was observed a few times. This chain uses TRBV12-3 or TRBV12-4 with TRBJ2-1, with 9 nucleotides matching TRBD2. CDR3 size: 16 residues. The V gene end was trimmed by 0 bases and the J gene end by 4 bases; junction bases not matched to a gene: 4. The CDR3 reads CASSLALAGKYNEQFF. CDR3 bases: TGTGCCAGCAGTTTAGCTCTAGCGGGGAAATACAATGAGCAGTTCTTC.

The chain has TRBV12-5 and TRBJ1-1; D is unclear. This CDR3 has 17 residues. Germline V gene sequence: CDR1 LGHNT, CDR2 FRNRAP. Trimming removed 7 bases at V and 5 bases at J, with 26 bases between. The CDR3 DNA reads TGTGCTAGTGCATCGAAGTTAGCCGGCAAGGGTCGGACTGAAGCTTTCTTT. Its translation is CASASKLAGKGRTEAFF.

The CDR3 sequence is CATRRLAGGSSYEQYF. The CDR3, as DNA: TGTGCCACAAGAAGACTAGCGGGAGGGAGCTCCTACGAGCAGTACTTC. The chain employs TRBV10-3 and TRBJ2-7, with 14 positions matching TRBD2. CDR3 length: 16 amino acids. With V trimmed by 10 bases and J by 0 bases, 8 bases remained unmatched. CDR1 is ENHRY, CDR2 SYGVKD, per germline.